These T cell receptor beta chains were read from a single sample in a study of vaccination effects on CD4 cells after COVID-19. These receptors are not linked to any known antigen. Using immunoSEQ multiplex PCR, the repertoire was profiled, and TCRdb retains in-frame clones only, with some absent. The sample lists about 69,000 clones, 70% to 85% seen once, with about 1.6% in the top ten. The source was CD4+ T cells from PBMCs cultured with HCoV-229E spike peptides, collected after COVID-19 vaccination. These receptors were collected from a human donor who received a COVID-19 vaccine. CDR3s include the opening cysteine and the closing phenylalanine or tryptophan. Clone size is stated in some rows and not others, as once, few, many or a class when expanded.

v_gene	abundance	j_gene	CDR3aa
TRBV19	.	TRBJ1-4	CASSTRWRGSNEKLFF
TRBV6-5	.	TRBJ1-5	CASGGQGNQPQHF
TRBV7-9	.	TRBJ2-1	CASSFGHPDEQFF
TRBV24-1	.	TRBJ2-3	CATRPGGADTQYF
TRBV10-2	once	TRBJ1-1	CASKKDRMNTEAFF
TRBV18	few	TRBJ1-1	CASSPQGANTEAFF
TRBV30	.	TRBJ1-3	CALRRGRSGNTIYF
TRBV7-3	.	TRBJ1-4	CASSIRQATNEKLFF
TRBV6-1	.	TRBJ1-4	CASKEAVGEKLFF
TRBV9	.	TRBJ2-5	CASSVRGAEETQYF
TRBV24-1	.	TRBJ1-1	CATSDWTDTEAFF
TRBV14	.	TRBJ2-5	CASSQETGGLKTQYF
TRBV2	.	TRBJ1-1	CASSNRELMNTEAFF
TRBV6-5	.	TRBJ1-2	CASSSEGTGSGYTF
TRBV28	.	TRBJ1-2	CASSLHYSGTGDGYTF
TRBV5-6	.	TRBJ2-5	CASSLMDRQIQETQYF
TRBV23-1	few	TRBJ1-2	CASSRDFNGYTF
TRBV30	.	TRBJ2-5	CAWSPGLAETQYF
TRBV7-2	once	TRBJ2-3	CASSASTGLFTDTQYF
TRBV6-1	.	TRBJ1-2	CASSEAGGQGYGYTF
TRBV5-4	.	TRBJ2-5	CASSLGFRGGGETQYF
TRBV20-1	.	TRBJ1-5	CSASGQGAWQPQHF
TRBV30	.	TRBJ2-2	CAWRLAGNTGELFF
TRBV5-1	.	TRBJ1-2	CASSYTGPAGYTF
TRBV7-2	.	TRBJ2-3	CASSISGAGTDTQYF
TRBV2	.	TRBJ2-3	CASRSFVLSTDTQYF
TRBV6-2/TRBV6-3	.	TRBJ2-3	CASSYVLATDTQYF
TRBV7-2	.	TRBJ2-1	CASSPRLDGRNEQFF
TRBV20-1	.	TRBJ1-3	CSASEDTRGSSGNTIYF
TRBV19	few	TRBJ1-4	CASSPQGSTNEKLFF
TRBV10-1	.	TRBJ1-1	CASRRNTEAFF
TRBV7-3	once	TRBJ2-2	CASSLMVGKNTGELFF
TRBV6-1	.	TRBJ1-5	CASSEARIGPQHF
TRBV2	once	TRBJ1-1	CASPYRGSTEAFF
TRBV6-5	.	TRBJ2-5	CASSAISGQETQYF
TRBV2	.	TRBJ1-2	CASSEEGVLKGYTF
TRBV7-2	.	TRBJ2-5	CASSSRQGWETQYF
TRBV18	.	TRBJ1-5	CASSQQGLGGQPQHF
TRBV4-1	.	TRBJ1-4	CASSQDRDINEKLFF
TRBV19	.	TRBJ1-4	CASSIVRPGEKLFF
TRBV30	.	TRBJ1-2	CAWRHIRGGFYGYTF
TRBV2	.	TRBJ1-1	CASSPRQVTEAFF
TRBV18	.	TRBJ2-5	CASSQNKGGRETQYF
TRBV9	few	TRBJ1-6	CASSVEIWNNSPLHF
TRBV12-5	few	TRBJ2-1	CASGLRTLTYNEQFF
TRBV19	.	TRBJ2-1	CASSLSRGSSYNEQFF
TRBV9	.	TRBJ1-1	CASSVGGWGNTEAFF
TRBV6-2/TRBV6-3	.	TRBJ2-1	CASSNPGTASYNEQFF
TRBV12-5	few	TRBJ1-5	CASGKGEGNQPQHF
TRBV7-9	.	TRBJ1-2	CASSLVGGQGENPAIRTF
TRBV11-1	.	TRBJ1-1	CASSSGTGTLEAFF
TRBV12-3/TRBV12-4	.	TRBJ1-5	CAIAGFGNQPQHF
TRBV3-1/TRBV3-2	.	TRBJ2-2	CASSPDSGQGVAGELFF
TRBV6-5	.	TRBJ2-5	CASRTGLAETQYF
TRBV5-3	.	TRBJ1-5	CARSLPWTVHPNSNQPQHF